Detailed here is one T cell receptor (beta chain). The junction and the germline gene differ at one end; a read error may be behind it. The V gene's germline CDR1 is LNHDA and CDR2 SQIVND (reference sequence). The CDR3 extends over 11 amino acids. This specimen belongs to a study of brain metastases from non-small cell lung cancer. Libraries were prepared by immunoSEQ multiplex PCR; TCRdb keeps only in-frame clonotypes and omits some of them. The table shows about 2,600 clones, with roughly 88% occurring only once. Source material: tumor-adjacent normal tissue. This clonotype originated in a donor older than 35 with non-small cell lung cancer. This chain uses TRBV19 with TRBJ1-2, with D uncertain. The CDR3 DNA reads as TGTGCCAATAGTCACAGCTATGGCTACACCTTC. Protein: CANSHSYGYTF.